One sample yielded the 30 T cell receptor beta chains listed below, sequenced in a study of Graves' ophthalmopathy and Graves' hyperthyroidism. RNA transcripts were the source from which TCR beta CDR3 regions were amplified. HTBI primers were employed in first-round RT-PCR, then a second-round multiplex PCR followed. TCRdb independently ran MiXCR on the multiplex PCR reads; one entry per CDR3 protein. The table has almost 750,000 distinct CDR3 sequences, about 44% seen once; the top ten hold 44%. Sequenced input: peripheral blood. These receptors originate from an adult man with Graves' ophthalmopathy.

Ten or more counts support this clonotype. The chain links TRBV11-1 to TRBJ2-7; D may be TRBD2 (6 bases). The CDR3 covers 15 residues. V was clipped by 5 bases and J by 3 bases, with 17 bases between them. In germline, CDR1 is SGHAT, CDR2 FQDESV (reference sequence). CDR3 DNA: TGTGCCAGCAGCCCGACAATGAGGGGAGGCTACGAGCAGTACTTC. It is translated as CASSPTMRGGYEQYF. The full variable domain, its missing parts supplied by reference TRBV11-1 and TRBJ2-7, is EAEVAQSPRYKITEKSQAVAFWCDPISGHATLYWYRQILGQGPELLVQFQDESVVDDSQLPKDRFSAERLKGVDSTLKIQPAELGDSAMYLCASSPTMRGGYEQYFGPGTRLTVT.

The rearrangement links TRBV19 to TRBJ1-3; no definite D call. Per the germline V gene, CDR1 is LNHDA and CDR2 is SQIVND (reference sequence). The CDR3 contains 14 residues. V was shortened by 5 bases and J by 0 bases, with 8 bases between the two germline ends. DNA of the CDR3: TGTGCCAGTAGTTCAGAGAGCTCTGGAAACACCATATATTTT. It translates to CASSSESSGNTIYF.

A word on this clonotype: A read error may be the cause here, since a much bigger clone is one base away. CDR3 amino acids: CASSPMTGGDQPQHF. The CDR3 DNA follows: TGTGCCAGTTCGCCCATGACAGGGGGGGATCAGCCCCAGCATTTT. This rearrangement joins TRBV19 to TRBJ1-5; TRBD1 agrees at 9 bases. The CDR3 consists of 15 residues. CDR1 and CDR2 from the germline V gene are LNHDA and SQIVND (reference sequence). The V and J ends lost 8 bases and 5 bases, in that order; junction bases with no gene match: 10.

The CDR3 DNA follows: TGTGCCATCAGGGGGGACAGGGAGCATGGCTACACCTTC. Translating gives CAIRGDREHGYTF. V and J are TRBV10-3 and TRBJ1-2; 9 bases agree with TRBD1. CDR3 size: 13 residues. The germline CDR1 and CDR2 sequences are ENHRY and SYGVKD. J was trimmed by 6 bases and V by 6 bases; bases with no gene match: 5.

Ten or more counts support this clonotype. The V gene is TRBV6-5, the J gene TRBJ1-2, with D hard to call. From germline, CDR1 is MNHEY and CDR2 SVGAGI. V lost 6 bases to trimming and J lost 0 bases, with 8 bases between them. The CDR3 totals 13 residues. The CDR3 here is CASRRNPNYGYTF. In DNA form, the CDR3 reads TGTGCCAGCAGGCGAAACCCTAACTATGGCTACACCTTC.

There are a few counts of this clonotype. CDR3 DNA: TGTGCCAGCAGTTACACAGGTCCGTACGAGCAGTACTTC. Amino acids: CASSYTGPYEQYF. This rearrangement joins TRBV6-5 to TRBJ2-7, with D tentatively TRBD1 (5 bases). This CDR3 region has 13 residues. Germline assignment: CDR1 MNHEY and CDR2 SVGAGI. The germline V and J ends were trimmed by 2 bases and 4 bases, with 9 bases remaining between them.

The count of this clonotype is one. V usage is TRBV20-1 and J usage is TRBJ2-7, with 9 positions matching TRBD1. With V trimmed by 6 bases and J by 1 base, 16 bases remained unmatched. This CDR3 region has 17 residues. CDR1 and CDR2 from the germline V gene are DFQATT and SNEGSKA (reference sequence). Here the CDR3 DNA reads TGCAGTGCCGAGAGACTCGGACAGGGGATGGGGTCCTACGAGCAGTACTTC. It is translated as CSAERLGQGMGSYEQYF.

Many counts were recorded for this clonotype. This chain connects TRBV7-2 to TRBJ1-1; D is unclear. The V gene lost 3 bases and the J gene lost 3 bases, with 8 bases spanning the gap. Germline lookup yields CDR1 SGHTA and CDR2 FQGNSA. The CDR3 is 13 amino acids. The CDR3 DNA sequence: TGTGCCAGCAGCTTTGAGGCGGACACTGAAGCTTTCTTT. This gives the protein CASSFEADTEAFF.

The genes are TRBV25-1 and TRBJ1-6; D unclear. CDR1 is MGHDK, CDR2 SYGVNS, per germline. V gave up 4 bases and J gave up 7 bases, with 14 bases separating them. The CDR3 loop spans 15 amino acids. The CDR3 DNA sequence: TGTGCCAGCAGTGTAGGTGGGGTCGGGAATTCACCCCTCCACTTT. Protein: CASSVGGVGNSPLHF.

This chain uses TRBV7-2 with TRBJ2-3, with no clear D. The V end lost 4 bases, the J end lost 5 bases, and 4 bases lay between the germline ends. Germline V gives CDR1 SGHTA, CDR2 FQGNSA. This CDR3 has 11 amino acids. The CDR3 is CASSSRDTQYF. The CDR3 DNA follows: TGTGCCAGCAGCTCCCGAGATACGCAGTATTTT.

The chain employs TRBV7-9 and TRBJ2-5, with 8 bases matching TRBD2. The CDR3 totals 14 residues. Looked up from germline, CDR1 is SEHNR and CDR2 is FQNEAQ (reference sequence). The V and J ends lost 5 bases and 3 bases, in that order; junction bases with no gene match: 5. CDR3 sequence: CASSVGGRKETQYF. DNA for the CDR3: TGTGCCAGCAGCGTCGGCGGGAGGAAAGAGACCCAGTACTTC.

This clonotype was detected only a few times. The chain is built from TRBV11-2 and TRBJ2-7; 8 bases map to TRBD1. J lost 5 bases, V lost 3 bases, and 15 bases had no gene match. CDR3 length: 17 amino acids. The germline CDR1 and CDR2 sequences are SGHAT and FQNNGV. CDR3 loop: CASSFQTDWTGLHEQYF. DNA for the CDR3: TGTGCCAGCAGCTTTCAGACCGACTGGACAGGGCTCCACGAGCAGTACTTC.

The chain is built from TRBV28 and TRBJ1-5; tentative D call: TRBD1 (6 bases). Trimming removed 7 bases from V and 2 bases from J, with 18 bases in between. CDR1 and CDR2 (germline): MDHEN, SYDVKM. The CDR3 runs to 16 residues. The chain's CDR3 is CASTERGRGGNQPQHF. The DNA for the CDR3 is TGTGCCAGCACCGAAAGGGGCAGGGGCGGCAATCAGCCCCAGCATTTT.

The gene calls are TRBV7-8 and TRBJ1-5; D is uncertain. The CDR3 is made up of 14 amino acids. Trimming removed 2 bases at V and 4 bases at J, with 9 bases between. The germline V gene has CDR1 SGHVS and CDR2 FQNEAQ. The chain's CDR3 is CASSLKGRNQPQHF. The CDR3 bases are TGTGCCAGCAGCTTAAAGGGAAGGAATCAGCCCCAGCATTTT. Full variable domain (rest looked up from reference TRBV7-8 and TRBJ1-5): GAGVSQSPRYKVAKRGQDVALRCDPISGHVSLFWYQQALGQGPEFLTYFQNEAQLDKSGLPSDRFFAERPEGSVSTLKIQRTQQEDSAVYLCASSLKGRNQPQHFGDGTRLSIL.

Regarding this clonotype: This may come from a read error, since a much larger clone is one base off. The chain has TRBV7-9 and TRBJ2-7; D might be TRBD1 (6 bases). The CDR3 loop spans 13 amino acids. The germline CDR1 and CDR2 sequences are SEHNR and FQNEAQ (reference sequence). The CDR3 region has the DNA TGTGCCAGCAGCCCCGGACAGACCTACGGGCAGTACTTC. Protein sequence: CASSPGQTYGQYF.

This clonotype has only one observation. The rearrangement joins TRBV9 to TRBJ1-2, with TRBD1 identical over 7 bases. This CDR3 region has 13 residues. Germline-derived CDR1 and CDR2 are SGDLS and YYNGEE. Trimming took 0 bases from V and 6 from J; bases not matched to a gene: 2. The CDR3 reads CASSVAGGHGYTF. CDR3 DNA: TGTGCCAGCAGCGTAGCAGGGGGGCATGGCTACACCTTC.

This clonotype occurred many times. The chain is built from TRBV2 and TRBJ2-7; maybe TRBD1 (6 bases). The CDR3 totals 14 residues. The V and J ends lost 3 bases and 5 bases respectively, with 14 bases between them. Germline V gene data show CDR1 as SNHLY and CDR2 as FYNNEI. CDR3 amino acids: CASSELAGVDEQYF. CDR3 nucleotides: TGTGCCAGCAGTGAGCTTGCAGGGGTGGACGAGCAGTACTTC.

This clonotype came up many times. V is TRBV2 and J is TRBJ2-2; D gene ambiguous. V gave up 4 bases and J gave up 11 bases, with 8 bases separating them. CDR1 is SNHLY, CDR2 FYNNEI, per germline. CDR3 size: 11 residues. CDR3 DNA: TGTGCCAGCAGTGTTAATTTCGAGCTGTTTTTT. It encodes CASSVNFELFF. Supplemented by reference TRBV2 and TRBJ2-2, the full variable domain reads EPEVTQTPSHQVTQMGQEVILRCVPISNHLYFYWYRQILGQKVEFLVSFYNNEISEKSEIFDDQFSVERPDGSNFTLKIRSTKLEDSAMYFCASSVNFELFFGEGSRLTVL.

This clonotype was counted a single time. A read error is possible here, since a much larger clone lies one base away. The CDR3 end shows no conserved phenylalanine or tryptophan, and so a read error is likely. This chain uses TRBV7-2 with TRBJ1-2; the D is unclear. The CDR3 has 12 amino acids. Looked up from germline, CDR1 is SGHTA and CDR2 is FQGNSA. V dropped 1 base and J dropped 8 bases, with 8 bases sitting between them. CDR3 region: CASSLEYLGYTL. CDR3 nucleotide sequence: TGTGCCAGCAGCTTAGAGTATCTGGGCTACACCCTC.

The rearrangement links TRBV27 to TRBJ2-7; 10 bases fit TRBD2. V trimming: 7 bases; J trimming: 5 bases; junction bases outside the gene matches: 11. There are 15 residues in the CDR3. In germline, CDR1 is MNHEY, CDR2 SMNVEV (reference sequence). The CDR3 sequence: CASNLGSGRANEQYF. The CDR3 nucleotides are TGTGCCAGCAATCTGGGGAGCGGGAGGGCCAACGAGCAGTACTTC.

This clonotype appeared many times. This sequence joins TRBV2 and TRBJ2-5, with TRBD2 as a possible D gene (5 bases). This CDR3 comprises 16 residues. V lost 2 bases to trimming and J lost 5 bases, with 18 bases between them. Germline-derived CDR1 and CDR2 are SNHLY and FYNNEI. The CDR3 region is CASSEPPGLQRETQYF. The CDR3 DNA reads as TGTGCCAGCAGTGAACCGCCGGGCCTCCAGCGGGAGACCCAGTACTTC.

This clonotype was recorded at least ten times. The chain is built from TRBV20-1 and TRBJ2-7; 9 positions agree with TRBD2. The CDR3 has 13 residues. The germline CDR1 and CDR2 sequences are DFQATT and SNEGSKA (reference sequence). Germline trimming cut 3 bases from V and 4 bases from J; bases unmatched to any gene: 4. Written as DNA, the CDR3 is TGCAGTGCTAGTCCAAGCGGGGGGTACGAGCAGTACTTC. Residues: CSASPSGGYEQYF.

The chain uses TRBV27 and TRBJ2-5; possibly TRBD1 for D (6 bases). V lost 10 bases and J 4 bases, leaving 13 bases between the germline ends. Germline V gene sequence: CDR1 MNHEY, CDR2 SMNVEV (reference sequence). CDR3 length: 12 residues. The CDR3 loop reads CATKQGSETQYF. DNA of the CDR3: TGTGCCACCAAACAGGGTTCAGAGACCCAGTACTTC.

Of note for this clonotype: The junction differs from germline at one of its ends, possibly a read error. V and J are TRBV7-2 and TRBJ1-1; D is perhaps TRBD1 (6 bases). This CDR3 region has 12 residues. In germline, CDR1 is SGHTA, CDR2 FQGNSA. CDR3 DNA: TGTGCCGGCAGTGAGGGGGGGACTGAAGCTTTCTTT. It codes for CAGSEGGTEAFF.

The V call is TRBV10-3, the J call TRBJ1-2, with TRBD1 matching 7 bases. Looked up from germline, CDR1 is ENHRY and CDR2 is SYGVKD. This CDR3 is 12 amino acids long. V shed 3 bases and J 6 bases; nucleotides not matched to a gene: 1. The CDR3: CAISETGDGYTF. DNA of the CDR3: TGTGCCATCAGTGAAACAGGGGATGGCTACACCTTC.

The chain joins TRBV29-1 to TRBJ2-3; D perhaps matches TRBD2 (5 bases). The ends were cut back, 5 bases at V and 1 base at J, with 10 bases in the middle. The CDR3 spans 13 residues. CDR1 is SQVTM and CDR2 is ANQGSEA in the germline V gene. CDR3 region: CSVSLGGTDTQYF. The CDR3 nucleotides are TGCAGCGTTTCACTGGGAGGCACAGATACGCAGTATTTT.

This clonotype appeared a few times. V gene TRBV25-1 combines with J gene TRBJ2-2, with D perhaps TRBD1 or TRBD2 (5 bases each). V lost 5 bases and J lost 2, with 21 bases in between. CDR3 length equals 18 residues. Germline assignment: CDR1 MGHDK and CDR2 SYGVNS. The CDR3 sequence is CASSHQAAGTKNTGELFF. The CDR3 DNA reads TGTGCCAGCAGTCACCAAGCCGCCGGGACGAAAAACACCGGGGAGCTGTTTTTT.

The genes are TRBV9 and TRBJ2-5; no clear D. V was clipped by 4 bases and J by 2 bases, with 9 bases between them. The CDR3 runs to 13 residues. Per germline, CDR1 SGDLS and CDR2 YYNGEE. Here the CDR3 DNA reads TGTGCCAGCAGCTTTGGCCCTCAAGAGACCCAGTACTTC. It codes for CASSFGPQETQYF.

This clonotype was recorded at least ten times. CDR3 protein: CASSLTGPTGELFF. In DNA, the CDR3 is TGTGCCAGCAGCTTAACAGGACCAACCGGGGAGCTGTTTTTT. This chain links TRBV11-2 with TRBJ2-2, with D perhaps TRBD1 (5 bases). Trimming shortened V by 2 bases and J by 5 bases, and 9 bases separated the two germline ends. CDR3 length equals 14 residues. In germline, CDR1 is SGHAT, CDR2 FQNNGV. Combining the CDR3 with reference TRBV11-2 and TRBJ2-2 gives the whole variable domain EAGVAQSPRYKIIEKRQSVAFWCNPISGHATLYWYQQILGQGPKLLIQFQNNGVVDDSQLPKDRFSAERLKGVDSTLKIQPAKLEDSAVYLCASSLTGPTGELFFGEGSRLTVL.

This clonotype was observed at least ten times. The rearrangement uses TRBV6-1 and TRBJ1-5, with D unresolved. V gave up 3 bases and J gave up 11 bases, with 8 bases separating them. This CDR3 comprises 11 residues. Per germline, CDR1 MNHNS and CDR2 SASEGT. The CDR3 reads CASSDINSQHF. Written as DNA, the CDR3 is TGTGCCAGCAGTGACATTAATTCCCAGCATTTT.